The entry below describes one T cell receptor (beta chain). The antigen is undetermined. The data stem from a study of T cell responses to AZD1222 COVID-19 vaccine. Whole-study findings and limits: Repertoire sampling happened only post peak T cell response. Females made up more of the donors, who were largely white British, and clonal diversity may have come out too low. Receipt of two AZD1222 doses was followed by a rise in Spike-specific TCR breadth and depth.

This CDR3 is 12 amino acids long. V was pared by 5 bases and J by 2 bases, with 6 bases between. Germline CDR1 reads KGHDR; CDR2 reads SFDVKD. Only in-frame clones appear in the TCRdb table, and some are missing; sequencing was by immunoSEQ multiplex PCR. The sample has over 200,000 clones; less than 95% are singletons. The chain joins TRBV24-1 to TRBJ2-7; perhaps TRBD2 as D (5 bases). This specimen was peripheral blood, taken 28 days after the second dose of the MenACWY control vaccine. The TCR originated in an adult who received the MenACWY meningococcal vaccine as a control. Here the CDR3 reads CATSAGTYEQYF. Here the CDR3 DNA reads TGTGCCACCAGTGCCGGGACCTACGAGCAGTACTTC.